This T cell receptor beta chain comes out of a study of cytotoxic CD8 clonotypes in ibrutinib-treated CLL. Clones were sequenced by immunoSEQ multiplex PCR, and TCRdb holds only the in-frame ones, with some missing. The data hold about 160,000 clones, with 70% to 85% observed a single time. The CDR3 loop spans 15 amino acids. Germline V gene lookup returns CDR1 SGHRS and CDR2 YFSETQ. V was cut by 2 bases and J by 0 bases, with 9 bases left in between. The gene calls are TRBV5-1 and TRBJ1-3; no firm D call. The material sequenced was PBMCs, taken after 24 months of ibrutinib treatment. The sequence was collected from a human donor with chronic lymphocytic leukemia. CDR3 DNA sequence: TGCGCCAGCAGCTTTACCCAGAACTCTGGAAACACCATATATTTT. It codes for CASSFTQNSGNTIYF.